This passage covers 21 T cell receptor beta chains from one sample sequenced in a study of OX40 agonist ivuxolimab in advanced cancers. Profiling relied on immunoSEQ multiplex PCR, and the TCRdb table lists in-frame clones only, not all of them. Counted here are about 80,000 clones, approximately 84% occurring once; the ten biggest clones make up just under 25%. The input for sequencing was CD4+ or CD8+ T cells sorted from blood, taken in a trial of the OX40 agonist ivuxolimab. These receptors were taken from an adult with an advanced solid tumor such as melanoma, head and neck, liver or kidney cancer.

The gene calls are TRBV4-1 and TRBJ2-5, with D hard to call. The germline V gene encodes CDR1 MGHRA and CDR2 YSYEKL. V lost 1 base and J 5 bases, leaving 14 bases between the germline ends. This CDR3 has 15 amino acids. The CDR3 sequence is CASSQGVQGSETQYF. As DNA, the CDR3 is TGCGCCAGCAGCCAAGGAGTTCAAGGTTCCGAGACCCAGTACTTC.

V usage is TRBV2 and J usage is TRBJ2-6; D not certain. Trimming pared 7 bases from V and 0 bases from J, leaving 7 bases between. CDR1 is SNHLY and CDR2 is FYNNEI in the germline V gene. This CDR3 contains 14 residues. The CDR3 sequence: CASNPFSGANVLTF. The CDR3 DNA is TGTGCCAGCAACCCCTTCTCTGGGGCCAACGTCCTGACTTTC. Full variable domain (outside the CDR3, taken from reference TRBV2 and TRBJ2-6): EPEVTQTPSHQVTQMGQEVILRCVPISNHLYFYWYRQILGQKVEFLVSFYNNEISEKSEIFDDQFSVERPDGSNFTLKIRSTKLEDSAMYFCASNPFSGANVLTFGAGSRLTVL.

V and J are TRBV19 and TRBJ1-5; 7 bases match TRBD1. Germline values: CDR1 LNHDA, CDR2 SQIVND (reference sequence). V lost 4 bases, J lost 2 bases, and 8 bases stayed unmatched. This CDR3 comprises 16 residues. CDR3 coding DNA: TGTGCCAGTAGTACCTCCCGGGACAGAGGCAATCAGCCCCAGCATTTT. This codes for CASSTSRDRGNQPQHF.

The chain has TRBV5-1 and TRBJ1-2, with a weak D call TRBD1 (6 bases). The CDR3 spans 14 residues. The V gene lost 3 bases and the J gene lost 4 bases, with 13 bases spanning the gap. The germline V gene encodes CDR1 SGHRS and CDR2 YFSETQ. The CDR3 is CASSSPQGTYGYTF. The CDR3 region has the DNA TGCGCCAGCAGCTCGCCACAGGGAACCTATGGCTACACCTTC.

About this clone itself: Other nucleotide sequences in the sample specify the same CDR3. Here the CDR3 reads CASSLGGAPTDTQYF. The CDR3 DNA reads as TGTGCCAGCAGCTTAGGAGGGGCCCCCACAGATACGCAGTATTTT. The chain combines TRBV7-9 with TRBJ2-3; D possibly matches TRBD1 or TRBD2 (5 bases each). Trimming pared 1 base from V and 2 bases from J, leaving 10 bases between. CDR3 length equals 15 residues. The germline V gene has CDR1 SEHNR and CDR2 FQNEAQ (reference sequence). The entire variable domain, with the rest obtained from reference TRBV7-9 and TRBJ2-3, is as follows: DTGVSQNPRHKITKRGQNVTFRCDPISEHNRLYWYRQTLGQGPEFLTYFQNEAQLEKSRLLSDRFSAERPKGSFSTLEIQRTEQGDSAMYLCASSLGGAPTDTQYFGPGTRLTVL.

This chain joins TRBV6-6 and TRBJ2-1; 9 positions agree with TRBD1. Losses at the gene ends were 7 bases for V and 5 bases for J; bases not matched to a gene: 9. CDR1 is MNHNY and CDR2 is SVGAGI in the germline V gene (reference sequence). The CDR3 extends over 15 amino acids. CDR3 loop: CASTSPDRGNNEQFF. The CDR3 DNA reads TGTGCCAGCACTTCACCGGACAGGGGAAACAATGAGCAGTTCTTC.

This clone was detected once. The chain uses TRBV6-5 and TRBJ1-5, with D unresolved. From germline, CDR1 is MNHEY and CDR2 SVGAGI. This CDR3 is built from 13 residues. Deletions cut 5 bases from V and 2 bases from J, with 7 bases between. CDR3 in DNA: TGTGCCAGCAGTGAGGAAGGCAATCAGCCCCAGCATTTT. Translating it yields CASSEEGNQPQHF.

The CDR3 here is CAWESRGSGELFF. DNA for the CDR3: TGTGCCTGGGAATCGCGGGGGAGCGGGGAGCTGTTTTTT. V is TRBV30 and J is TRBJ2-2; 7 nucleotides align to TRBD2. Germline V gene sequence: CDR1 GTSNPN, CDR2 SVGIG (reference sequence). The CDR3 has 13 residues. Trimming at V came to 5 bases and at J to 7 bases, leaving 7 bases not matched to a gene. The full variable domain, with the rest looked up from reference TRBV30 and TRBJ2-2, is SQTIHQWPATLVQPVGSPLSLECTVEGTSNPNLYWYRQAAGRGLQLLFYSVGIGQISSEVPQNLSASRPQDRQFILSSKKLLLSDSGFYLCAWESRGSGELFFGEGSRLTVL.

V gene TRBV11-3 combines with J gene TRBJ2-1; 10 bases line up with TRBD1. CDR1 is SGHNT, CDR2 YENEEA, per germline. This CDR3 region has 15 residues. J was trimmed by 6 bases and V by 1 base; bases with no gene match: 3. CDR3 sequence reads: CASSLARTGGNEQFF. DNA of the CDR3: TGTGCCAGCAGCTTAGCCCGGACAGGGGGCAATGAGCAGTTCTTC.

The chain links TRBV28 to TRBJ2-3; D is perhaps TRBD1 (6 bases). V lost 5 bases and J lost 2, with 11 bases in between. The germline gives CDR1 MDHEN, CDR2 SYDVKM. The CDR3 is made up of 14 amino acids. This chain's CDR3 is CASSLRTDTDTQYF. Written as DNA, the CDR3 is TGTGCCAGCAGTCTCCGGACAGACACAGATACGCAGTATTTT.

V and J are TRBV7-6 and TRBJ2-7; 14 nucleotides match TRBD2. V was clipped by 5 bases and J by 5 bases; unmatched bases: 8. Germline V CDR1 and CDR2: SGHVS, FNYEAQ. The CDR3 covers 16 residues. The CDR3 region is CASSPTSGGARNEQYF. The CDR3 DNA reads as TGTGCCAGCAGCCCGACTAGCGGGGGGGCCAGGAACGAGCAGTACTTC.

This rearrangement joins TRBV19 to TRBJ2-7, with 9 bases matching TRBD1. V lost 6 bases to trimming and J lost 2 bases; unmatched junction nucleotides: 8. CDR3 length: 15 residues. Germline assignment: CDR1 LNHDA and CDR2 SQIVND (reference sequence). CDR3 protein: CASRGFGTGTYEQYF. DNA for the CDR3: TGTGCCAGTAGGGGATTTGGGACAGGGACCTACGAGCAGTACTTC.

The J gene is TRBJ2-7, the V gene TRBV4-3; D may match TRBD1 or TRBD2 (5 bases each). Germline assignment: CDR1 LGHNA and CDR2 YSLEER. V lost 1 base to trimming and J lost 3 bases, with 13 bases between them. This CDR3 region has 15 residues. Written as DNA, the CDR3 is TGCGCCAGCAGCCAAGGATCGACAGCGGACTACGAGCAGTACTTC. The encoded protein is CASSQGSTADYEQYF.

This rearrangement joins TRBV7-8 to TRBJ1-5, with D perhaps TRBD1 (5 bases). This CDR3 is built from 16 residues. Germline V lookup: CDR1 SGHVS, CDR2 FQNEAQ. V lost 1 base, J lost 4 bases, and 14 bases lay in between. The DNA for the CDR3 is TGTGCCAGCAGCTTAGAACGGGACGTATTTAATCAGCCCCAGCATTTT. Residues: CASSLERDVFNQPQHF.

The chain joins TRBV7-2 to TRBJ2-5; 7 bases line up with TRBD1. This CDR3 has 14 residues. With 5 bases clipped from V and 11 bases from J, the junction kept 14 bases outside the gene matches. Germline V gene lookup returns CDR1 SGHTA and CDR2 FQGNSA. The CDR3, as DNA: TGTGCCAGCAGCCAGCGCCCGGGACAGCAAGAGCAGTACTTC. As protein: CASSQRPGQQEQYF.

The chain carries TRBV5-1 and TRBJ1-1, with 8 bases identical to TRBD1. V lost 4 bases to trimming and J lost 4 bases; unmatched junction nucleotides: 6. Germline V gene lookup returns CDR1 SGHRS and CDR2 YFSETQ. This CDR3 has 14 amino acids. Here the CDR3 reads CASSPDRGGTEAFF. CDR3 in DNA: TGCGCCAGCAGCCCAGACAGGGGTGGCACTGAAGCTTTCTTT.

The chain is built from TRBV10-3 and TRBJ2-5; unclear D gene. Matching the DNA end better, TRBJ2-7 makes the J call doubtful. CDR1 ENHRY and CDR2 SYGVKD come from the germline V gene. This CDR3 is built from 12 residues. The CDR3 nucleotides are TGTGCCATCGCCCCAGAAGCCTACGAGCAGTACTTC. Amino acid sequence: CAIAPEAYEQYF.

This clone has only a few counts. CDR3 DNA sequence: TGTGCCAGCAGCTCCTACACTAGGAATGAGCAGTTCTTC. Its translation: CASSSYTRNEQFF. J is TRBJ2-1 and V is TRBV7-2; possibly TRBD2 for D (5 bases). With 4 bases removed from V and 7 bases from J, the gap between germline ends came to 11 bases. From germline, CDR1 is SGHTA and CDR2 FQGNSA. The length of the CDR3 is 13 residues.

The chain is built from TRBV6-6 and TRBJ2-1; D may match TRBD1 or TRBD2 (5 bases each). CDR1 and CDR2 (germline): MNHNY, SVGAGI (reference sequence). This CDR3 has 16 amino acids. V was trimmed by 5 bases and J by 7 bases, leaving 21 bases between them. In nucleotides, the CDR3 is TGTGCCAGCAGTCCCGCCGAGGGCTCCAAGGGGAATGAGCAGTTCTTC. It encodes CASSPAEGSKGNEQFF.

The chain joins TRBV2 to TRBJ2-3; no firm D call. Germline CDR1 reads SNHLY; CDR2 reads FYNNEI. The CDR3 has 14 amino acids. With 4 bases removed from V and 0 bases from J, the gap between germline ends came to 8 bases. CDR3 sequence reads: CASSALLSTDTQYF. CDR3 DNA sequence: TGTGCCAGCAGTGCCCTACTAAGCACAGATACGCAGTATTTT. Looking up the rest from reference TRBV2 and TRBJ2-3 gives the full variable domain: EPEVTQTPSHQVTQMGQEVILRCVPISNHLYFYWYRQILGQKVEFLVSFYNNEISEKSEIFDDQFSVERPDGSNFTLKIRSTKLEDSAMYFCASSALLSTDTQYFGPGTRLTVL.

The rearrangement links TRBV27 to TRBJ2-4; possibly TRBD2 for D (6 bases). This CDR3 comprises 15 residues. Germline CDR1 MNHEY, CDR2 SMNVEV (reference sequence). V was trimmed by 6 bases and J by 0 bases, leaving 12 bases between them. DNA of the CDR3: TGTGCCAGCAGAACTAGCCTTCTAGCCAAAAACATTCAGTACTTC. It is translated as CASRTSLLAKNIQYF.